The 29 T cell receptor beta chains in this list originate from one sample, sequenced in a study of T cell responses to AZD1222 COVID-19 vaccine. Libraries were prepared by immunoSEQ multiplex PCR; TCRdb keeps only in-frame clonotypes and omits some of them. This repertoire shows 92,000 or so clones, around nine tenths found once; its top ten account for around 5.5%. This material consisted of peripheral blood, taken 28 days after the second AZD1222 dose. The source is an adult who received the AZD1222 COVID-19 vaccine.

The V and J genes are TRBV7-3 and TRBJ1-2; D not certain. CDR1 is SGHTA and CDR2 is FQGTGA in the germline V gene. This CDR3 spans 14 amino acids. Trimming shortened V by 4 bases and J by 7 bases, and 16 bases separated the two germline ends. This chain's CDR3 is CASSSSPSLFGYTF. The CDR3 DNA follows: TGTGCCAGCAGCTCCTCTCCATCACTATTTGGCTACACCTTC. The variable domain in full, with the rest retrieved from reference TRBV7-3 and TRBJ1-2, is GAGVSQTPSNKVTEKGKYVELRCDPISGHTALYWYRQSLGQGPEFLIYFQGTGAADDSGLPNDRFFAVRPEGSVSTLKIQRTERGDSAVYLCASSSSPSLFGYTFGSGTRLTVV.

The V gene is TRBV6-1, the J gene TRBJ1-4; the D gene is possibly TRBD1 (5 bases). The CDR3 spans 16 residues. Per the germline V gene, CDR1 is MNHNS and CDR2 is SASEGT. V was trimmed by 1 base and J by 4 bases, leaving 13 bases between them. The chain's CDR3 is CASSEVNKGRNEKLFF. The CDR3 bases are TGTGCCAGCAGTGAAGTGAATAAGGGGCGTAATGAAAAACTGTTTTTT.

The V gene is TRBV5-4, the J gene TRBJ1-6, with 7 positions matching TRBD1. Germline CDR1 SGHNT, CDR2 YYREEE (reference sequence). J gave up 9 bases and V 0 bases, and 6 bases lay outside the gene matches. The CDR3 contains 15 residues. The CDR3 loop is CASSLGTGASSPLHF. The CDR3 nucleotides are TGTGCCAGCAGCTTGGGGACAGGAGCTTCTTCACCCCTCCACTTT.

The V and J genes are TRBV12-5 and TRBJ1-1; 7 nucleotides align to TRBD1. This CDR3 has 14 amino acids. The trim removed 0 bases at V and 7 bases at J, leaving 5 bases unmatched. CDR1 is LGHNT, CDR2 FRNRAP, per germline. The CDR3 DNA follows: TGTGCTAGTGGTTTGGTCGGGCAGGGGGTTGAAGCTTTCTTT. It yields the protein CASGLVGQGVEAFF.

The genes are TRBV6-5 and TRBJ2-5, with D uncertain. The CDR3 extends over 14 amino acids. Germline values: CDR1 MNHEY, CDR2 SVGAGI. V lost 0 bases to trimming and J lost 2 bases, with 7 bases between them. The CDR3 sequence is CASSYSGFQETQYF. The CDR3 region has the DNA TGTGCCAGCAGTTACTCCGGGTTTCAAGAGACCCAGTACTTC.

The chain employs TRBV28 and TRBJ1-1, with D possibly TRBD1 on 5 matching bases. Trimming left V 6 bases short and J 4 bases short, with 12 bases between. This CDR3 is built from 13 residues. Germline CDR1 reads MDHEN; CDR2 reads SYDVKM. CDR3 in amino acids: CASSKTGVTEAFF. CDR3 bases: TGTGCCAGCAGCAAAACGGGGGTCACTGAAGCTTTCTTT.

The chain is built from TRBV29-1 and TRBJ2-3, with D perhaps being TRBD1 or TRBD2 (5 bases each). CDR3 size: 14 residues. Trimming took off 3 bases at V and 5 bases at J, with 15 bases between the two ends. The germline CDR1 and CDR2 sequences are SQVTM and ANQGSEA. The CDR3 nucleotides are TGCAGCGTTGAGGGACCACCAAACCGAGATACGCAGTATTTT. This gives the protein CSVEGPPNRDTQYF.

The gene calls are TRBV15 and TRBJ1-4; the D is unclear. From germline, CDR1 is LNHNV and CDR2 YYDKDF (reference sequence). This CDR3 has 11 amino acids. With 5 bases removed from V and 8 bases from J, the gap between germline ends came to 6 bases. The CDR3 is CATSSKEKLFF. CDR3 sequence (DNA): TGTGCCACCAGCTCGAAAGAAAAACTGTTTTTT.

The sample holds a few counts of this clone. The rearrangement links TRBV27 to TRBJ2-4, with D unresolved. This CDR3 region has 14 residues. Germline lookup yields CDR1 MNHEY and CDR2 SMNVEV (reference sequence). Trimming shortened V by 3 bases and J by 3 bases, and 9 bases separated the two germline ends. The CDR3 DNA is TGTGCCAGCAGTTTGGATGGCGGCAAAAACATTCAGTACTTC. Its protein is CASSLDGGKNIQYF.

This sequence joins TRBV28 and TRBJ1-5; D gene ambiguous. V lost 6 bases, J lost 6 bases, and 6 bases lay in between. Germline V gene sequence: CDR1 MDHEN, CDR2 SYDVKM. This CDR3 is 11 amino acids long. CDR3 in DNA: TGTGCCAGCAGCGTCCGTCAGCCCCAGCATTTT. It is translated as CASSVRQPQHF. The variable domain in full, completed from reference TRBV28 and TRBJ1-5, reads DVKVTQSSRYLVKRTGEKVFLECVQDMDHENMFWYRQDPGLGLRLIYFSYDVKMKEKGDIPEGYSVSREKKERFSLILESASTNQTSMYLCASSVRQPQHFGDGTRLSIL.

As DNA, the CDR3 is TGTGCCAGCCAAAATCGGGCGGGCGATAACGTCCTGACTTTC. Translated, it gives CASQNRAGDNVLTF. The rearrangement uses TRBV6-5 and TRBJ2-6, with D perhaps TRBD2 (5 bases). Trimming shortened V by 8 bases and J by 10 bases, and 18 bases separated the two germline ends. CDR3 length equals 14 residues. Germline loops: CDR1 MNHEY, CDR2 SVGAGI.

The rearrangement links TRBV6-4 to TRBJ1-2; 10 positions match TRBD1. V trimming: 3 bases; J trimming: 7 bases; junction bases outside the gene matches: 14. Germline V lookup: CDR1 MRHNA, CDR2 SNTAGT. The CDR3 is made up of 17 amino acids. The CDR3 region is CASSETTGGGLVGGYTF. DNA of the CDR3: TGTGCCAGCAGTGAGACGACAGGGGGCGGATTAGTAGGTGGCTACACCTTC.

This sequence joins TRBV5-8 and TRBJ2-1, with D tentatively TRBD1 (5 bases). This CDR3 contains 15 residues. Trimming left V 2 bases short and J 2 bases short, with 11 bases between. From germline, CDR1 is SGHTS and CDR2 YDEGEE. CDR3 in amino acids: CASSLTGLTYNEQFF. The CDR3 region has the DNA TGTGCCAGCAGCTTAACAGGATTAACCTACAATGAGCAGTTCTTC.

The J gene is TRBJ2-7, the V gene TRBV9; 9 bases line up with TRBD2. Germline-derived CDR1 and CDR2 are SGDLS and YYNGEE. Unmatched junction bases numbered 7, after V lost 4 bases and J lost 2 bases. This CDR3 is built from 15 residues. The CDR3 nucleotides read TGTGCCAGCAGCACGAGGACTAGCGCGGCCTACGAGCAGTACTTC. This translates into CASSTRTSAAYEQYF.

The genes are TRBV6-5 and TRBJ1-2; a weak D match, TRBD1 (5 bases). V was cut by 2 bases and J by 2 bases, with 15 bases left in between. The CDR3 loop spans 16 amino acids. Germline lookup yields CDR1 MNHEY and CDR2 SVGAGI. CDR3 protein: CASSYLGRGENYGYTF. The CDR3 DNA reads as TGTGCCAGCAGTTACCTAGGACGGGGGGAAAACTATGGCTACACCTTC.

Only one count was recorded for this clone. The chain recombines TRBV9 with TRBJ2-2, with D hard to call. V was shortened by 4 bases and J by 4 bases, with 8 bases between the two germline ends. Germline V gene data show CDR1 as SGDLS and CDR2 as YYNGEE. This CDR3 has 13 residues. The CDR3 loop reads CASSSYGTGELFF. The CDR3 DNA sequence: TGTGCCAGCAGCTCGTACGGCACCGGGGAGCTGTTTTTT. The whole variable domain, remainder taken from reference TRBV9 and TRBJ2-2, is DSGVTQTPKHLITATGQRVTLRCSPRSGDLSVYWYQQSLDQGLQFLIQYYNGEERAKGNILERFSAQQFPDLHSELNLSSLELGDSALYFCASSSYGTGELFFGEGSRLTVL.

The J gene is TRBJ1-3, the V gene TRBV10-3; D unresolved. This CDR3 is built from 12 residues. V lost 9 bases to trimming and J lost 0 bases, with 6 bases between them. Per germline, CDR1 ENHRY and CDR2 SYGVKD. CDR3 in amino acids: CAISFSGNTIYF. For the CDR3, the DNA is TGTGCCATATCGTTCTCTGGAAACACCATATATTTT.

The chain couples TRBV7-2 to TRBJ1-1, with D possibly matching TRBD1 (5 bases). V was clipped by 5 bases and J by 0 bases, with 10 bases between them. The CDR3 consists of 14 residues. Germline assignment: CDR1 SGHTA and CDR2 FQGNSA. CDR3 in DNA: TGTGCCAGCAGCCTACAGACAGTGAACACTGAAGCTTTCTTT. This codes for CASSLQTVNTEAFF.

The V gene is TRBV6-2 or TRBV6-3, the J gene TRBJ2-2, with D perhaps TRBD2 (6 bases). Germline-derived CDR1 and CDR2 are MNHEY and SVGEGT. CDR3 length: 13 residues. Trimming removed 6 bases at V and 4 bases at J, with 9 bases between. CDR3 amino acids: CASSLTSTGELFF. As DNA, the CDR3 is TGTGCCAGCAGCCTGACTAGCACCGGGGAGCTGTTTTTT.

This chain uses TRBV7-3 with TRBJ1-2; 10 nucleotides align to TRBD1. Germline CDR1 and CDR2: SGHTA and FQGTGA. Unmatched junction bases numbered 6, after V lost 4 bases and J lost 4 bases. The CDR3 runs to 15 residues. The CDR3 region is CASSSTGGLGYGYTF. The CDR3 bases are TGTGCCAGCAGCTCGACAGGGGGCTTGGGCTATGGCTACACCTTC.

This clone was detected once. This chain uses TRBV12-5 with TRBJ1-2; TRBD1 is a possible D gene (5 bases). CDR3 size: 11 residues. CDR1 and CDR2 (germline): LGHNT, FRNRAP. Deletions cut 7 bases from V and 8 bases from J, with 11 bases between. CDR3 sequence reads: CASAGSGGYTF. DNA for the CDR3: TGTGCTAGTGCAGGGAGCGGGGGCTACACCTTC. Looking up the rest from reference TRBV12-5 and TRBJ1-2 gives the full variable domain: DARVTQTPRHKVTEMGQEVTMRCQPILGHNTVFWYRQTMMQGLELLAYFRNRAPLDDSGMPKDRFSAEMPDATLATLKIQPSEPRDSAVYFCASAGSGGYTFGSGTRLTVV.

This chain uses TRBV21-1 with TRBJ2-1. TRBV21-1 is described as a pseudogene. The CDR3 runs to 15 residues. The chain's CDR3 is CASSAGDGSYNEQFF. The CDR3 DNA sequence: TGTGCCAGCAGCGCCGGGGACGGTTCCTACAATGAGCAGTTCTTC.

As to this clone: Other DNA sequences in this specimen translate into the identical CDR3. The J gene is TRBJ2-7, the V gene TRBV5-1; no definite D call. This CDR3 spans 13 amino acids. V lost 0 bases, J lost 0 bases, and 4 bases lay in between. Germline CDR1 reads SGHRS; CDR2 reads YFSETQ. The CDR3 DNA reads as TGCGCCAGCAGCTTGGGGAGCTCCTACGAGCAGTACTTC. Protein sequence: CASSLGSSYEQYF.

The V call is TRBV5-1, the J call TRBJ1-3; TRBD1 might be the D (6 bases). V was trimmed by 2 bases and J by 4 bases, leaving 13 bases between them. The CDR3 loop spans 15 amino acids. Germline CDR1 SGHRS, CDR2 YFSETQ. CDR3: CASSLESGQGNTIYF. CDR3 DNA sequence: TGCGCCAGCAGCTTAGAATCGGGACAAGGAAACACCATATATTTT.

This rearrangement joins TRBV10-3 to TRBJ1-1; D is unclear. V was pared by 3 bases and J by 5 bases, with 13 bases between. Per the germline V gene, CDR1 is ENHRY and CDR2 is SYGVKD. The CDR3 sequence is 14 residues long. The CDR3 loop reads CAISEGPGRTEAFF. The CDR3 DNA reads TGTGCCATCAGTGAAGGGCCCGGTCGGACTGAAGCTTTCTTT.

V is TRBV3-1 (or the pseudogene TRBV3-2) and J is TRBJ1-6, with D unclear. The CDR3 spans 15 residues. Germline values: CDR1 LGHDT, CDR2 YNNKEL (reference sequence). Trimming pared 0 bases from V and 6 bases from J, leaving 9 bases between. This chain's CDR3 is CASSQEVTTNSPLHF. The CDR3 DNA sequence: TGTGCCAGCAGCCAAGAGGTGACAACTAATTCACCCCTCCACTTT.

The gene calls are TRBV6-6 and TRBJ2-4; D remains unclear. V was trimmed by 8 bases and J by 1 base, leaving 12 bases between them. The CDR3 contains 14 residues. CDR1 and CDR2 from the germline V gene are MNHNY and SVGAGI (reference sequence). DNA of the CDR3: TGTGCCAGCCAGGTAGGGTTGGCCAAAAACATTCAGTACTTC. Protein: CASQVGLAKNIQYF.

The genes are TRBV7-3 and TRBJ1-1; TRBD1 agrees at 9 bases. V shed 6 bases and J 6 bases; nucleotides not matched to a gene: 11. Germline V gene sequence: CDR1 SGHTA, CDR2 FQGTGA. The CDR3 runs 15 residues. CDR3 in DNA: TGTGCCAGCAGTCTCTTTGGGACAGGGAGCGCTGAAGCTTTCTTT. Amino acids: CASSLFGTGSAEAFF.

CDR3 nucleotides: TGCGCCAGCAGCCACGGACAGAACTCTGGAAACACCATATATTTT. This encodes CASSHGQNSGNTIYF. The chain joins TRBV4-3 to TRBJ1-3; D is possibly TRBD1 (6 bases). Trimming took 3 bases from V and 0 from J, leaving 9 bases between them. In germline, CDR1 is LGHNA, CDR2 YSLEER. The CDR3 spans 15 residues.